This T cell receptor beta chain was retrieved from a study of beta chain features in type 1 diabetes. Study-level findings and limits: cDNA-based reads could over-represent cells with high TCR expression.

This clone was detected a few times. Antigen specificity is unknown. The entirety of the isolated RNA underwent reverse transcription, so expressed TCRB transcripts were sequenced. Clones were sequenced by immunoSEQ multiplex PCR, and TCRdb holds only the in-frame ones, with some missing. The data contain over 700,000 clones, about a sixth of them singletons. The material sequenced was naive CD4+ T cells from blood. The clonotype was recovered from a woman aged 18-29 years in good health.

CDR3 coding DNA: TGTGCCACCAGCAGTGCCGGAAACACCATATATTTT. Translated: CATSSAGNTIYF. The genes are TRBV15 and TRBJ1-3; D is undetermined. Germline V gene data show CDR1 as LNHNV and CDR2 as YYDKDF (reference sequence). The V end was cut by 3 bases, the J end by 4 bases, with 4 bases between. The length of the CDR3 is 12 residues.